A single sample gave rise to the 23 T cell receptor beta chains below, sequenced in a study of response to subunit inactivated influenza vaccine. TCRdb reprocessed the RT-PCR reads via MiXCR and lists one record per CDR3 protein. The sample lists approximately 250,000 distinct CDR3 sequences, 12% seen once, with about 7.8% in the top ten. Sequenced here: non-naive T cells sorted from PBMCs, sampled around two weeks before vaccination. The receptors originated from a man aged 50 to 59 who received an inactivated influenza vaccine.

The J gene is TRBJ2-5, the V gene TRBV5-1; 10 bases agree with TRBD1. Germline V lookup: CDR1 SGHRS, CDR2 YFSETQ. V was clipped by 4 bases and J by 0 bases; unmatched bases: 9. This CDR3 spans 17 amino acids. CDR3 loop: CASSRRGQGLDQETQYF. CDR3 DNA sequence: TGCGCCAGCAGCCGCCGGGGACAGGGGCTCGACCAAGAGACCCAGTACTTC.

The V and J genes are TRBV27 and TRBJ1-3; D gene uncertain. CDR3 size: 15 residues. Per the germline V gene, CDR1 is MNHEY and CDR2 is SMNVEV (reference sequence). Trimming took 0 bases from V and 2 from J, leaving 8 bases between them. The CDR3 loop is CASSLSAGPGNTIYF. In DNA form, the CDR3 reads TGTGCCAGCAGTTTATCTGCAGGCCCTGGAAACACCATATATTTT.

This clonotype occurred a few times. The chain combines TRBV4-3 with TRBJ2-2; D uncertain. The germline V and J ends were trimmed by 3 bases and 0 bases, with 14 bases remaining between them. Germline V gives CDR1 LGHNA, CDR2 YSLEER. The CDR3 loop spans 17 amino acids. CDR3 loop: CASSHGRHSTNTGELFF. The CDR3 bases are TGCGCCAGCAGCCATGGCAGACACTCGACGAACACCGGGGAGCTGTTTTTT.

The V and J genes are TRBV20-1 and TRBJ1-6; 8 bases are shared with TRBD1. The CDR3 is 13 amino acids. CDR1 and CDR2 from the germline V gene are DFQATT and SNEGSKA (reference sequence). V lost 5 bases and J lost 9; bases outside the gene matches: 6. In DNA, the CDR3 is TGCAGTGCTGTTGACAGGGGATCTTCACCCCTCCACTTT. Translating it yields CSAVDRGSSPLHF.

V usage is TRBV7-9 and J usage is TRBJ2-3; 10 bases map to TRBD1. Germline assignment: CDR1 SEHNR and CDR2 FQNEAQ (reference sequence). J was trimmed by 2 bases and V by 6 bases; bases with no gene match: 5. The length of the CDR3 is 15 residues. As DNA, the CDR3 is TGTGCCAGCAGAACCGGGACAGGGGTCACAGATACGCAGTATTTT. Translated, it gives CASRTGTGVTDTQYF.

The chain is built from TRBV3-1 and TRBJ2-5; 12 bases fit TRBD1. The CDR3 is made up of 21 amino acids. Losses at the gene ends were 4 bases for V and 2 bases for J; bases not matched to a gene: 20. CDR1 LGHDT and CDR2 YNNKEL come from the germline V gene (reference sequence). In nucleotides, the CDR3 is TGTGCCAGCAGCCTCAACCTCCCCACCGGGACAGGGGGCGTATTTCAAGAGACCCAGTACTTC. Its protein product is CASSLNLPTGTGGVFQETQYF.

There are a few counts of this clonotype. This chain joins TRBV5-1 and TRBJ2-1, with 14 bases fitting TRBD2. V was clipped by 3 bases and J by 10 bases; unmatched bases: 9. Germline CDR1 is SGHRS and CDR2 is YFSETQ. CDR3 size: 16 residues. The CDR3 is CASSYTGTSGSAEQFF. The CDR3 nucleotides are TGCGCCAGCAGCTATACCGGGACTAGCGGGAGTGCGGAGCAGTTCTTC.

This chain uses TRBV7-8 with TRBJ2-3, with D maybe TRBD2 (6 bases). V lost 5 bases, J lost 7 bases, and 22 bases lay in between. CDR3 length equals 16 residues. Per germline, CDR1 SGHVS and CDR2 FQNEAQ. CDR3 residues: CASSTGEQGTTYTQYF. The CDR3 nucleotides read TGTGCCAGCAGCACGGGGGAGCAGGGCACCACTTATACGCAGTATTTT.

This clonotype was counted many times. V gene TRBV2 combines with J gene TRBJ1-5, with D maybe TRBD1 (5 bases). V was shortened by 1 base and J by 5 bases, with 9 bases between the two germline ends. Germline-derived CDR1 and CDR2 are SNHLY and FYNNEI. There are 14 residues in the CDR3. The CDR3 sequence is CASSEVGEYQPQHF. The CDR3 DNA sequence: TGTGCCAGCAGTGAAGTGGGGGAGTATCAGCCCCAGCATTTT.

This clonotype came up a few times. The chain recombines TRBV7-2 with TRBJ1-2; 8 nucleotides match TRBD1. The CDR3 contains 15 residues. V dropped 3 bases and J dropped 3; count of bases not matched to a gene: 6. Germline CDR1 is SGHTA and CDR2 is FQGNSA. The CDR3: CASSFKGQGDYGYTF. The DNA of the CDR3 is TGTGCCAGCAGCTTCAAAGGACAGGGCGACTATGGCTACACCTTC.

This clonotype was counted at least ten times. The J gene is TRBJ1-1, the V gene TRBV18; 8 bases are shared with TRBD1. CDR3 size: 14 residues. CDR1 is KGHSH and CDR2 is LQKENI in the germline V gene. Unmatched junction bases numbered 5, after V lost 3 bases and J lost 5 bases. The DNA for the CDR3 is TGTGCCAGCTCACCGATACAGGGGGAGACTGAAGCTTTCTTT. Its protein is CASSPIQGETEAFF.

This chain joins TRBV20-1 and TRBJ2-1; D is tentatively TRBD1 or TRBD2 (5 bases each). CDR3 size: 14 residues. CDR1 and CDR2 (germline): DFQATT, SNEGSKA (reference sequence). Trimming removed 0 bases from V and 4 bases from J, with 10 bases in between. The CDR3: CSARDRDRYNEQFF. The CDR3 DNA reads as TGCAGTGCTAGAGATCGGGACCGTTACAATGAGCAGTTCTTC.

J is TRBJ2-4 and V is TRBV20-1; maybe TRBD1 (6 bases). V was cut by 0 bases and J by 7 bases, with 16 bases left in between. The CDR3 consists of 15 residues. Germline CDR1 reads DFQATT; CDR2 reads SNEGSKA (reference sequence). As DNA, the CDR3 is TGCAGTGCTAGAGATCCACAGGGTCCCGGGAACATTCAGTACTTC. It codes for CSARDPQGPGNIQYF.

The J gene is TRBJ2-2, the V gene TRBV5-1, with D tentatively TRBD2 (5 bases). V shed 6 bases and J shed 9 bases, with 12 bases lying between them. In germline, CDR1 is SGHRS, CDR2 YFSETQ. The CDR3 is 12 residues long. The CDR3 protein is CASKLEARELFF. The CDR3 bases are TGCGCCAGCAAGCTGGAGGCCCGGGAGCTGTTTTTT.

This clonotype appeared many times. This chain joins TRBV20-1 and TRBJ1-2, with TRBD1 identical over 12 bases. CDR1 is DFQATT, CDR2 SNEGSKA, per germline (reference sequence). This CDR3 has 12 residues. The CDR3 region has the DNA TGCATCATCCGGGACAGGGGGCTTGGCTACACCTTC. This translates into CIIRDRGLGYTF.

The rearrangement joins TRBV20-1 to TRBJ1-4; D is undetermined. Per germline, CDR1 DFQATT and CDR2 SNEGSKA (reference sequence). The length of the CDR3 is 13 residues. V gave up 4 bases and J gave up 4 bases, with 10 bases separating them. The chain's CDR3 is CSAKDPGNEKLFF. The CDR3 bases are TGCAGTGCTAAGGACCCCGGTAATGAAAAACTGTTTTTT.

This clonotype was counted between two and nine times. The chain combines TRBV20-1 with TRBJ2-5, with TRBD2 matching 8 bases. The CDR3 totals 12 residues. V shed 3 bases, J shed 4 bases, and the junction held 1 base outside the gene matches. CDR1 is DFQATT and CDR2 is SNEGSKA in the germline V gene (reference sequence). The DNA of the CDR3 is TGCAGTGCTAGTAGCGGGGTAGAGACCCAGTACTTC. Its translation is CSASSGVETQYF.

The V and J genes are TRBV7-2 and TRBJ1-5; 8 positions agree with TRBD1. The J segment lost 4 bases and the V segment lost 5 bases, leaving 7 bases of the junction unmatched. Germline assignment: CDR1 SGHTA and CDR2 FQGNSA. CDR3 length: 15 residues. CDR3 residues: CASSSGQGLNQPQHF. The CDR3, as DNA: TGTGCCAGCAGCAGCGGACAGGGCTTGAATCAGCCCCAGCATTTT.

In this sample, this clonotype turned up a few times. J is TRBJ1-1 and V is TRBV6-2 or TRBV6-3, with unresolved D. This CDR3 has 15 amino acids. The germline gives CDR1 MNHEY, CDR2 SVGEGT. The ends were cut back, 7 bases at V and 0 bases at J, with 15 bases in the middle. In nucleotides, the CDR3 is TGTGCCAGCACCACCCCGGGATTAATGAACACTGAAGCTTTCTTT. It yields the protein CASTTPGLMNTEAFF.

There are a few counts of this clonotype. The gene calls are TRBV6-2 or TRBV6-3 and TRBJ2-5; a possible D gene is TRBD1 (6 bases). Germline values: CDR1 MNHEY, CDR2 SVGEGT. V lost 5 bases and J 1 base, leaving 23 bases between the germline ends. This CDR3 spans 18 amino acids. The CDR3 loop reads CASSRSRSLTGIQETQYF. The CDR3 nucleotides are TGTGCCAGCAGTCGATCCCGTTCCTTGACAGGTATCCAAGAGACCCAGTACTTC.

The chain has TRBV7-2 and TRBJ1-5, with D possibly TRBD1 on 5 matching bases. V was clipped by 1 base and J by 7 bases, with 11 bases between them. The germline CDR1 and CDR2 sequences are SGHTA and FQGNSA. This CDR3 has 14 residues. CDR3: CASSLGGRVQPQHF. The DNA for the CDR3 is TGTGCCAGCAGCTTAGGGGGCAGGGTGCAGCCCCAGCATTTT. The variable domain in full, completed from reference TRBV7-2 and TRBJ1-5, reads GAGVSQSPSNKVTEKGKDVELRCDPISGHTALYWYRQSLGQGLEFLIYFQGNSAPDKSGLPSDRFSAERTGGSVSTLTIQRTQQEDSAVYLCASSLGGRVQPQHFGDGTRLSIL.

The chain uses TRBV9 and TRBJ2-7; D gene unclear. The CDR3 is 11 amino acids. From germline, CDR1 is SGDLS and CDR2 YYNGEE. Trimming shortened V by 7 bases and J by 6 bases, and 11 bases separated the two germline ends. The CDR3 sequence: CASGRNGEQYF. The CDR3 DNA reads as TGTGCCAGCGGACGGAACGGCGAGCAGTACTTC.

The sample holds a few counts of this clonotype. This sequence joins TRBV12-3 or TRBV12-4 and TRBJ2-1, with 7 bases lining up with TRBD1. The CDR3 is made up of 14 amino acids. J lost 5 bases, V lost 11 bases, and 12 bases had no gene match. Here the CDR3 DNA reads TGTGCCGGGAGCGTACAGGGGTCCAACAATGAGCAGTTCTTC. This translates into CAGSVQGSNNEQFF.